This T cell receptor beta chain was sequenced during a study of blood T cell repertoires in COVID-19. The overall study: The cDNA or gDNA used as material had been derived from T cells, B-cell-depleted T cells, or PBMCs.

In this sample, this clone turned up a few times. Germline CDR1 and CDR2: LNHNV and YYDKDF (reference sequence). This CDR3 has 13 amino acids. Trimming removed 3 bases from V and 2 bases from J, with 8 bases in between. Some clones are missing from TCRdb's copy, which holds only in-frame ones; the method was immunoSEQ multiplex PCR. Of hundreds of thousands of clones listed, approximately 86% are singletons. The rearrangement uses TRBV15 and TRBJ2-7, with D perhaps TRBD1 (6 bases). Sequencing was done on a sample of PBMCs or T cells enriched from blood (not recorded which). The source is a woman between 18 and 29 years old who had recovered from COVID-19. The CDR3 nucleotides read TGTGCCACCAGCAGGGACAGACCCTACGAGCAGTACTTC. This gives the protein CATSRDRPYEQYF.